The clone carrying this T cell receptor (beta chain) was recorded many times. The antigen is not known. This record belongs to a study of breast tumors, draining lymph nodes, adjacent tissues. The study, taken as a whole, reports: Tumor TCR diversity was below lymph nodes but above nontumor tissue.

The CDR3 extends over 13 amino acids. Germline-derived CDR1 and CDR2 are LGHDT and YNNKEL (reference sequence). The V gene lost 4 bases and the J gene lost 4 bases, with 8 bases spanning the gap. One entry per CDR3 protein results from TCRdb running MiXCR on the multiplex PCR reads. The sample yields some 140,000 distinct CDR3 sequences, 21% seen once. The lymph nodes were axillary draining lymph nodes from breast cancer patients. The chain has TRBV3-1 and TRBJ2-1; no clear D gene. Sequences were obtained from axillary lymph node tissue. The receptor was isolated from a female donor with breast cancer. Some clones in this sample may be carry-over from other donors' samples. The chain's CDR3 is CASSPRAYNEQFF. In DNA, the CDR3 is TGTGCCAGCAGCCCCCGGGCGTACAATGAGCAGTTCTTC.